This TCR beta chain was retrieved from a study of identical twins. The V gene's germline CDR1 is SEHNR and CDR2 FQNEAQ (reference sequence). Trimming removed 5 bases from V and 9 bases from J, with 13 bases in between. The CDR3 extends over 12 amino acids. TCRdb redid the calling of the 5' RACE reads with MiXCR, one entry per CDR3 protein. The profile covers over 500,000 distinct CDR3 sequences, with 22% appearing a single time and around 1% taken by the ten largest. Among all donors, each was a healthy Caucasian. These data also featured in a second study, about T cells expressing NK-cell markers. That source notes: Dominant NKG2C+ clonotypes in a handful of donors made up about 1.0-7.0% of CD8+ T cells. Four of the donors also had these clonotypes leading their CD3+CD56-NKG2C+ fraction.

The chain couples TRBV7-9 to TRBJ2-5; D is undetermined. Sequenced: CD4+ T cells sorted from blood. The TCR was taken from a woman in her late teens or twenties in good health. CDR3 sequence reads: CASSRGGSAQYF. In DNA form, the CDR3 reads TGTGCCAGCAGCCGAGGTGGCTCCGCCCAGTACTTC.